This T cell receptor (beta chain) emerged from a study of shared clonotypes between healthy human individuals. Study-wide context: There were three CD4 naive, three CD4 memory, two CD8 naive and one CD8 memory plates per donor. Study-level findings and limits: Exclusively blood specimens were collected; tissue repertoires likely differ. It was the non-shared clonotypes that had lower generation probabilities than clonotypes shared by all four donors.

The CDR3 spans 11 residues. CDR1 and CDR2 from the germline V gene are SGHRS and YFSETQ. V lost 7 bases, J lost 3 bases, and 7 bases lay in between. Data came from immunoSEQ multiplex PCR; TCRdb stores just in-frame clones and leaves some out. The sample records about 1.1 million clones, approximately 78% being singletons. In the case of this clone: Its specificity is unknown.

This chain connects TRBV5-1 to TRBJ1-2, with D unresolved. The source is a man aged 18 to 29 in good health. Some clones in this sample may be carry-over from other donors' samples. The specimen was memory CD4+ T cells from PBMCs. The subset was: CD45RA-negative fraction. The CDR3 spells CASADYYGYTF. The DNA for the CDR3 is TGCGCCAGCGCGGACTACTATGGCTACACCTTC.